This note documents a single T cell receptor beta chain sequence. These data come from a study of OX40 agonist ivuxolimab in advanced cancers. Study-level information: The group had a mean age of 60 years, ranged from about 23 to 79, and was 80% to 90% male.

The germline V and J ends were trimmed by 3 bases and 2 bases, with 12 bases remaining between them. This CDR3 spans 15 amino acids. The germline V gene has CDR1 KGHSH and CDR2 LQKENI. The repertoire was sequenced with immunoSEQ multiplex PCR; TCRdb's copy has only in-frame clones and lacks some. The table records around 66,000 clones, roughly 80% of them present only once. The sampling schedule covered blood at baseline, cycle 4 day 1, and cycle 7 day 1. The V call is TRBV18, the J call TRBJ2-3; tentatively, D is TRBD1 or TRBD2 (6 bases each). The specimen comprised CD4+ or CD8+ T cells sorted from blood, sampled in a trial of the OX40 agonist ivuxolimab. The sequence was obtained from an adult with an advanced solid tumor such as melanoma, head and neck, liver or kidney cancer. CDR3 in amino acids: CASSPGGDTTDTQYF. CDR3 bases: TGTGCCAGCTCACCCGGCGGGGACACCACAGATACGCAGTATTTT.